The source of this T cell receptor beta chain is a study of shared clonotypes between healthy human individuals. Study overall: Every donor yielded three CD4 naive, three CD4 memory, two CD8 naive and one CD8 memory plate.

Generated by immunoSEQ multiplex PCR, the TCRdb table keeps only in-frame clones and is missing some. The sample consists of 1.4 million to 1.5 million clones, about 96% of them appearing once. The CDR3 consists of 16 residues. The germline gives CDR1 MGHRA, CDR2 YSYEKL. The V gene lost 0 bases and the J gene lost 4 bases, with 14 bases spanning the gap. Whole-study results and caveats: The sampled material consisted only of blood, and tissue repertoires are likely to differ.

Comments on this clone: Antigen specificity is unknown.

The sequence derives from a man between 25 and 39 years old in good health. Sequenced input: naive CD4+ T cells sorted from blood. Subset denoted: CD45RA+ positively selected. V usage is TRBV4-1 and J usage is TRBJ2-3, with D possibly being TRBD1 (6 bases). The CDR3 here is CASSQETGKYPDTQYF. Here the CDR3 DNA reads TGCGCCAGCAGCCAAGAAACAGGGAAGTACCCAGATACGCAGTATTTT.